This T cell receptor (beta chain) is from a study of lymphopenia after photon versus proton radiotherapy. General study points: Only patients who died were analyzed for survival; proton advantage is unproven. Post-nadir TCR diversity decline inversely tracked overall survival among those who died. Photon-treated patients lost naive T cells and TCR diversity; proton-treated stayed stable.

The length of the CDR3 is 18 residues. V gave up 3 bases and J gave up 0 bases; unmatched junction bases: 12. Germline loops: CDR1 SGHRS, CDR2 YFSETQ. Libraries were prepared by immunoSEQ multiplex PCR; TCRdb keeps only in-frame clonotypes and omits some of them. The sample consists of 60,000 or so clones, around 85% of them appearing once. Of note for this clone: The antigen is undetermined.

V usage is TRBV5-1 and J usage is TRBJ2-7; 10 nucleotides match TRBD2. The TCR sequence derives from a man aged 40-49 years with gastric cancer. Here the sequenced sample was peripheral blood, taken from a patient treated with photon-based radiotherapy. CDR3 loop: CASSSGLAGVRGSYEQYF. The CDR3 DNA reads as TGCGCCAGCAGCTCCGGCCTAGCGGGGGTTAGGGGCTCCTACGAGCAGTACTTC.